This entry lists 19 T cell receptor beta chains sequenced from one sample in a study of T cells in women clearing cervical HPV infection. Method: immunoSEQ multiplex PCR; TCRdb's copy keeps in-frame clones and lacks some. The sample totals about 22,000 clones. Specimen: blood buffy coat. These receptors were obtained from a woman between 18 and 75 years old with a cervical HPV16 infection that either progressed to CIN3+ or cleared (not recorded which).

About this clone itself: From the germline J gene comes the end of the CDR3, since the read stops 3 residues before it. The chain joins TRBV7-2 to TRBJ2-3; TRBD1 is a possible D gene (6 bases). Trimming took 2 bases from V and 1 from J, leaving 7 bases between them. The CDR3 consists of 14 residues. Germline V gives CDR1 SGHTA, CDR2 FQGNSA. The sequenced part of the CDR3 DNA is TGTGCCAGCAGCTTATCAGGGGGCACAGATACG. Its translation is CASSLSGGTDT. The full CDR3 sequence reads CASSLSGGTDTQYF.

Concerning this clone itself: The read is 3 residues too short to cover the CDR3 end, so that end is filled in from the germline J gene. The rearrangement joins TRBV24-1 to TRBJ1-2; 8 bases agree with TRBD1. The CDR3 has 17 residues. Per germline, CDR1 KGHDR and CDR2 SFDVKD. Trimming removed 3 bases from V and 4 bases from J; junction bases left unmatched: 12. This CDR3 is CATSDAGQVGGSYGYTF. CDR3 DNA, as far as it was read: TGTGCCACCAGTGATGCGGGACAGGTTGGGGGCTCCTATGGC.

About this clone itself: Read coverage stops 3 residues before the CDR3 terminus; the germline J gene supplies the remainder. The chain combines TRBV28 with TRBJ2-7; 14 bases map to TRBD2. The V gene end was trimmed by 7 bases and the J gene end by 6 bases; junction bases not matched to a gene: 8. The germline V gene has CDR1 MDHEN and CDR2 SYDVKM. CDR3 length: 15 residues. This CDR3 reads CASMETSGREGEQYF. Incomplete CDR3 DNA: TGTGCCAGCATGGAGACTAGCGGGAGGGAGGGCGAG.

Worth noting for this clone: The missing CDR3 end, 3 residues past where the read stops, is filled in from the germline J gene. J is TRBJ1-2 and V is TRBV2; D call uncertain. This CDR3 is 11 amino acids long. Germline lookup yields CDR1 SNHLY and CDR2 FYNNEI. The V end lost 8 bases, the J end lost 3 bases, and 7 bases lay between the germline ends. CDR3 in amino acids: CASQYDYGYTF. The part of the CDR3 DNA that was read is TGTGCCAGCCAGTATGACTATGGC.

With respect to this clone: The CDR3 end is not reached by the read, which stops 3 residues before it; the germline J gene fills it in. This chain links TRBV20-1 with TRBJ2-3, with no clear D. Germline V gene data show CDR1 as DFQATT and CDR2 as SNEGSKA (reference sequence). V was trimmed by 5 bases and J by 1 base, leaving 16 bases between them. The CDR3 totals 15 residues. This chain's CDR3 is CSAQPPMGGTDTQYF. The part of the CDR3 DNA that was read is TGCAGTGCTCAACCGCCGATGGGCGGCACAGATACG.

Concerning this clone: The read finishes 3 residues shy of the CDR3 end, and the germline J gene is used to complete it. The rearrangement uses TRBV5-1 and TRBJ1-1; D perhaps matches TRBD1 (6 bases). V shed 0 bases and J shed 0 bases, with 12 bases lying between them. There are 16 residues in the CDR3. Germline-derived CDR1 and CDR2 are SGHRS and YFSETQ. The CDR3 loop is CASSLAPTGLNTEAFF. CDR3 bases read: TGCGCCAGCAGCTTGGCCCCAACAGGGCTGAACACTGAA.

CDR3 loop: CASSDEAGGPTDTQYF. The sequenced CDR3 bases are TGTGCCAGCAGTGATGAAGCGGGGGGTCCCACAGATACG. This chain joins TRBV2 and TRBJ2-3, with 9 bases aligning to TRBD2. Read sequence stops 3 residues before the CDR3 end, and the germline J gene provides the missing end. The CDR3 has 16 residues. V was clipped by 3 bases and J by 2 bases; unmatched bases: 6. Germline CDR1 and CDR2: SNHLY and FYNNEI.

As regards this clone: The read finishes 3 residues shy of the CDR3 end, and the germline J gene is used to complete it. The chain has TRBV7-9 and TRBJ2-7; no clear D gene. Germline CDR1 is SEHNR and CDR2 is FQNEAQ (reference sequence). The CDR3 is made up of 12 amino acids. Deletions cut 2 bases from V and 6 bases from J, with 8 bases between. CDR3 residues: CASSLLGSEQYF. CDR3 DNA (partial): TGTGCCAGCAGCTTACTAGGATCCGAG.

A note on this clone: The CDR3 is cut off 3 residues early in the read; its end comes from the germline J gene. J is TRBJ1-2 and V is TRBV29-1; D is perhaps TRBD1 (6 bases). The V and J ends lost 5 bases and 7 bases respectively, with 11 bases between them. Germline lookup yields CDR1 SQVTM and CDR2 ANQGSEA. The CDR3 is made up of 11 amino acids. The CDR3 sequence is CSVRGGSGYTF. The covered CDR3 bases are TGCAGCGTTAGAGGGGGTTCTGGC.

In the case of this clone: The CDR3 end is not reached by the read, which stops 3 residues before it; the germline J gene fills it in. The chain joins TRBV10-3 to TRBJ1-1, with 9 bases identical to TRBD1. With 6 bases clipped from V and 5 bases from J, the junction kept 7 bases outside the gene matches. This CDR3 spans 14 amino acids. Germline values: CDR1 ENHRY, CDR2 SYGVKD. The CDR3 reads CAIRGQGRGTEAFF. The CDR3 DNA, read in part, is TGTGCCATCAGGGGACAGGGAAGGGGGACTGAA.

As concerns this clone: Germline is not matched at one junction end, which may reflect a read error. The read stops 3 residues short of the end of the CDR3; the missing end is completed from the germline J gene. The chain has TRBV20-1 and TRBJ1-4; D gene uncertain. The CDR3 consists of 11 residues. Germline V gene sequence: CDR1 DFQATT, CDR2 SNEGSKA (reference sequence). The covered CDR3 bases are TGCAGTGCCCGGACTATTGAAAAA. This sequence encodes CSARTIEK. The full CDR3 protein is CSARTIEKLFF.

Of note for this clone: With the read ending 3 residues before the CDR3 end, the germline J gene is used to fill in that end. V gene TRBV2 combines with J gene TRBJ2-3; D call uncertain. Trimming shortened V by 2 bases and J by 1 base, and 13 bases separated the two germline ends. Germline V gene lookup returns CDR1 SNHLY and CDR2 FYNNEI. The CDR3 consists of 16 residues. CDR3 in amino acids: CASSENNRQGTDTQYF. The sequenced CDR3 bases are TGTGCCAGCAGTGAAAACAACCGGCAGGGCACAGATACG.

In the case of this clone: The sequenced fragment ends 3 residues before the CDR3 boundary, so the rest is inferred from the germline J gene. V gene TRBV2 combines with J gene TRBJ1-5, with 10 bases that match TRBD1. The germline V gene has CDR1 SNHLY and CDR2 FYNNEI. V gave up 8 bases and J gave up 3 bases; unmatched junction bases: 16. CDR3 length: 18 amino acids. The sequenced part of the CDR3 DNA is TGTGCCAGCCGGGACGGACAGGGGGTTCCGTCTAACAATCAGCCC. Amino acid sequence: CASRDGQGVPSNNQP. The CDR3 in its entirety is CASRDGQGVPSNNQPQHF.

With regard to this clone: The CDR3 goes on 3 residues after the read ends, and that part is filled in from the germline J gene. The chain links TRBV11-2 to TRBJ2-3, with 9 bases fitting TRBD1. CDR1 is SGHAT, CDR2 FQNNGV, per germline. The CDR3 loop spans 15 amino acids. The CDR3 reads CASSLGDREQETQYF. CDR3 DNA (partial): TGTGCCAGCAGCTTGGGGGACAGGGAACAAGAGACG.

Remarks on this clone: The read ends 3 residues early relative to the CDR3; the germline J gene fills the gap. The chain employs TRBV5-4 and TRBJ2-5; unclear D gene. The ends were cut back, 0 bases at V and 5 bases at J, with 5 bases in the middle. This CDR3 comprises 12 residues. CDR1 SGHNT and CDR2 YYREEE come from the germline V gene (reference sequence). The CDR3 loop is CASSLARETQYF. The DNA read from the CDR3 is TGTGCCAGCAGCTTGGCCAGGGAGACC. Combining the CDR3 with reference TRBV5-4 and TRBJ2-5 gives the whole variable domain ETGVTQSPTHLIKTRGQQVTLRCSSQSGHNTVSWYQQALGQGPQFIFQYYREEENGRGNFPPRFSGLQFPNYSSELNVNALELDDSALYLCASSLARETQYFGPGTRLLVL.

The CDR3 sequence: CASSLIQGDYNEQFF. The part of the CDR3 DNA that was read is TGTGCCAGCAGCTTAATTCAGGGGGACTACAATGAG. The chain combines TRBV13 with TRBJ2-1; the match to TRBD1 covers 7 bases. The CDR3 end falls 3 residues outside the read, so it is completed with the germline J gene. The CDR3 length is 15 residues. V lost 2 bases and J lost 3; bases outside the gene matches: 4. Germline CDR1 PRHDT, CDR2 FYEKMQ (reference sequence).

CDR3 bases read: TGCAGTGCTTATCTCAATGAG. Translating it yields CSAYLNE. The whole CDR3 region reads CSAYLNEQFF. The chain employs TRBV20-1 and TRBJ2-1; D ambiguous. Sequencing ends 3 residues short of the CDR3 end; the germline J gene provides the rest. Germline CDR1 reads DFQATT; CDR2 reads SNEGSKA (reference sequence). V shed 5 bases and J shed 6 bases, with 5 bases lying between them. The CDR3 consists of 10 residues.

On this clone itself: The read falls 3 residues short of the CDR3 end, and the missing part is taken from the germline J gene. This chain uses TRBV5-4 with TRBJ2-5; 7 nucleotides line up with TRBD2. V shed 4 bases and J 1 base; nucleotides not matched to a gene: 4. CDR1 SGHNT and CDR2 YYREEE come from the germline V gene (reference sequence). The CDR3 consists of 14 residues. The CDR3 here is CASSKGGVQETQYF. Incomplete CDR3 DNA: TGTGCCAGCAGCAAGGGAGGGGTCCAAGAGACC.

Turning to this clone: The read gets to within 3 residues of the CDR3 end, and the germline J gene fills in the rest. The chain joins TRBV20-1 to TRBJ2-1, with 8 bases identical to TRBD2. The V and J ends lost 3 bases and 3 bases, in that order; junction bases with no gene match: 10. Germline V gives CDR1 DFQATT, CDR2 SNEGSKA (reference sequence). This CDR3 contains 16 residues. CDR3 sequence: CSARYSAGGIYNEQFF. The sequenced part of the CDR3 DNA is TGCAGTGCTAGGTATTCTGCGGGAGGAATCTACAATGAG.